The entry below describes one T cell receptor (beta chain). Its antigen remains undetermined. Nothing much larger sits one base from this clone, and base qualities are not available. The sample's time point, from its label and the paper: patch test 3, about 24 weeks after DPC sensitization. The treatment or condition label here, explained by the study, means: therapeutic diphenylcyclopropenone sensitization with weekly scalp DPC. At every patch-test visit, the blood draw took place before the patch test was put on. Eligible patients were aged 18 to 70, diagnosed with alopecia, deemed suitable for DPC therapy, and excluded if pregnant. Total RNA was extracted from unfractionated whole blood that had been collected in Tempus Blood RNA tubes. The data stem from a study of human T cells and chemical hapten exposure (dated by TCRdb to about 2021). Regarding the complete study: For sensitization, 2% DPC in acetone was applied to an approximately 2 cm by approximately 2 cm area of upper inner arm skin. Libraries were pooled for sequencing, and variation in per-sample TCR yields was attributed mainly to small differences in library volumes within the pool. The patient cohort, mostly female, included alopecia areata with under or over 50% scalp involvement, alopecia totalis and alopecia universalis. Blood samples were taken from patients before sensitization (week 0) and then at 2, 6 and about 24 weeks after DPC sensitization. The study tracked peripheral blood TCR repertoire changes in vivo during primary and secondary sensitization to the hapten diphenylcyclopropenone (DPC) in alopecia patients. Patch testing was performed on the upper back with Finn chambers containing 0.01% DPC, and the patch tests were scored after 6 days according to International Contact Dermatitis Research Group standards. Patients additionally received weekly therapeutic DPC doses to the scalp throughout the roughly 25-week study period. Blood for TCR sequencing was provided by twenty-nine alopecia patients at one to four time points (pre-sensitization, 2, 6 and 24 weeks).

Relative to germline, V is 8 bases shorter and J is 5 bases shorter, with 18 bases between their ends. The CDR3 runs 14 amino acids, cysteine and phenylalanine included. The CDR3 DNA has 42 bases and is translated from base 1. Taken from the germline V gene, the CDR1 and CDR2 loops are MNHNS and SASEGT. What the work shows at the level of the full study, not this receptor alone: Patch test score correlated positively with the number of PT1 expanded TCRs, reaching significance at thresholds 8, 16 and 32 but not at 4. After repeated subsampling, the strength of the expansion versus patch-test correlation and the threshold at which it became significant changed. Alopecia, a presumed autoimmune disease, was present in all patients, so the immune response of the patients might differ from that of healthy individuals. Compared with pre-sensitization or healthy control sets, expanded TCRs formed significantly more large CDR3 similarity clusters, which is consistent with antigen-driven responses. No change with DPC sensitization was found in the number of TCRs above 1 in 1000 frequency, and no evidence of global repertoire structure alterations was found.

The protocol used for the library was RACE. These reads were obtained on a NextSeq 500. Library preparation attached unique molecular identifiers to individual cDNA molecules for quantitative, reproducible TCR counting. From each blood RNA sample, both TCR alpha and TCR beta chains were sequenced. As for how the authors treated the data: The median number of TCRs per sample was over 85,000, ranging from about 20,000 to 750,000. The Decombinator software suite was used to annotate V, J and CDR3 in the TCR reads. For PS versus PT1 abundance plots, all samples were subsampled to the same number of TCRs (28,000). Expanded TCRs were defined as absent before sensitization and observed at least eight times at the 2-week time point. The public reads were run again by TCRdb, first through fastp at Q25 and then through MiXCR, and only productive beta chains were kept. Duplicate CDR3 protein sequences are folded into a single record with the most common DNA and genes. V and J calls and clone size were set by TCRdb, not the authors. Present in this sample are 70,000 or so distinct CDR3 sequences, 11% of which were seen just once. The biggest ten clones account for roughly 1.3% of the sample.

The chain links TRBV6-1 with TRBJ1-1; matching of 5 bases hints at TRBD1 as the D gene. The source is a woman between 45 and 60 years old with alopecia areata. Some clones in this sample may be carry-over from other donors' samples. This material consisted of whole blood, taken in connection with sensitization to the hapten diphenylcyclopropenone (DPC). The DNA sequence follows: TGTGCCAGCTATAGTTTGGGGGGAGGAACTGAAGCTTTCTTT. Its protein reads: CASYSLGGGTEAFF.